These T cell receptor beta chains were read from a single sample in a study of shared clonotypes between healthy human individuals. The table came from immunoSEQ multiplex PCR; TCRdb's copy has only in-frame clones and leaves some out. Of 470,000 or so clones listed, approximately 81% were seen once; the top ten hold 9.5% to 15%. Source material: PBMCs. These receptor sequences come from a woman in her forties in good health. Some clones in this sample may be carry-over from other donors' samples. Each CDR3 is given with its conserved first and last residue. A D gene is named only where the DNA matches it firmly. Expanded clones are given a class, and other clones once, few, many or no size at all.

TRBJ2-1,TRBD2,TRBV6-6,NA,TGTACCACCCACCAACTAGCGGGATACAATGAGCAGTTCTTC,CTTHQLAGYNEQFF
TRBJ1-1,NA,TRBV2,few,TGTGCCAGCAGAGAGTGGGAACAGGTGAACACTGAAGCTTTCTTT,CASREWEQVNTEAFF
TRBJ1-1,NA,TRBV5-4,NA,TGTGCCAGCAGCTCGAATCGAGGGGGAACTGAAGCTTTCTTT,CASSSNRGGTEAFF
TRBJ2-7,NA,TRBV9,NA,TGTGCCAGCAGCGTAGCGACCAACTCCTACGAGCAGTACTTC,CASSVATNSYEQYF
TRBJ1-2,NA,TRBV7-9,many,TGTGCCAGCAGCAAGACAGATTATGGCTACACCTTC,CASSKTDYGYTF
TRBJ2-2,NA,TRBV5-4,NA,TGTGCCAGCAGCTTGGACTCCTCGAGCACCGGGGAGCTGTTTTTT,CASSLDSSSTGELFF
TRBJ2-7,TRBD2,TRBV25-1,NA,TGTGCCAGCAGTGAGTCGGGACTAGCGGCTTACTACGAGCAGTACTTC,CASSESGLAAYYEQYF
TRBJ1-5,TRBD1,TRBV28,NA,TGTGCCAGCAGTTTATTGGCAGGGGGCGGTCAGCCCCAGCATTTT,CASSLLAGGGQPQHF
TRBJ2-1,NA,TRBV28,NA,TGTGCCAGCAGTTTCGCCAGGGGTTACAATGAGCAGTTCTTC,CASSFARGYNEQFF
TRBJ1-4,NA,TRBV2,NA,TGTGCCAGCAGTCTTGACAGCGGGGATGAAAAACTGTTTTTT,CASSLDSGDEKLFF
TRBJ2-7,NA,TRBV6-5,medium-sized,TGTGCCAGCAGTTACTCGCAGGGGACTTACGAGCAGTACTTC,CASSYSQGTYEQYF
TRBJ2-7,TRBD1,TRBV28,NA,TGTGCCAGCAGGGTGGGACAGGCCTACGAGCAGTACTTC,CASRVGQAYEQYF
TRBJ2-3,NA,TRBV13,NA,TGTGCCAGCAGCTTCTCCGAGGCCCCAGATACGCAGTATTTT,CASSFSEAPDTQYF
TRBJ2-7,NA,TRBV7-9,NA,TGTGCCAGCAGCTTCCGGGCCGGGGGTTACTACGAGCAGTACTTC,CASSFRAGGYYEQYF
TRBJ2-6,NA,TRBV4-1,few,TGCGCCAGCAGCCAAGTACCAAGAACCCCCTCTGGGGCCAACGTCCTGACTTTC,CASSQVPRTPSGANVLTF
TRBJ2-2,NA,TRBV7-7,NA,TGTGCCAGCAGCCTACACGCTGGGGGGCTCAGCGGGGAGCTGTTTTTT,CASSLHAGGLSGELFF
TRBJ2-5,TRBD1,TRBV2,NA,TGTGCCAGCAGCGAAAGTGGGACAGTGGGCCAAGAGACCCAGTACTTC,CASSESGTVGQETQYF
TRBJ1-1,NA,TRBV27,many,TGTGCCAGCAGTTTTTTACGGCAGGGCCAAGCTTTCTTT,CASSFLRQGQAFF
TRBJ2-4,TRBD2,TRBV11-2,NA,TGTGCCAGCAGCTTAGCTAGCGGGAGGACAAACATTCAGTACTTC,CASSLASGRTNIQYF
TRBJ1-6,NA,TRBV7-2,NA,TGTGCCAGCAGCTTAGGACCCGAAAATTCACCCCTCCACTTT,CASSLGPENSPLHF
TRBJ2-1,TRBD2,TRBV28,NA,TGTGCCACCATTAGCGGGAGTCACAATGAGCAGTTCTTC,CATISGSHNEQFF
TRBJ2-7,NA,TRBV13,NA,TGTGCCAGCAGCTCTGCAGCGTCCTCCTACGAGCAGTACTTC,CASSSAASSYEQYF
TRBJ2-1,NA,TRBV6-5,NA,TGTGCCAGCAGTGGGGAGTGGGGGGAGTTCTTC,CASSGEWGEFF
TRBJ1-5,NA,TRBV7-2,few,TGTGCCAGCAGCTTAGAAAGGGGTCGGCCCCAGCATTTT,CASSLERGRPQHF
TRBJ2-7,NA,TRBV5-1,many,TGCGCCAGCAGCTTGGGGGCGGGTGAGACCTACGAGCAGTACTTC,CASSLGAGETYEQYF
TRBJ1-2,TRBD1,TRBV10-1,NA,TGCGCCAGCAGTGAGTCTCATCTAGGGACAGTCGCGGGGGGCTACACCTTC,CASSESHLGTVAGGYTF
TRBJ1-5,NA,TRBV6-1,NA,TGTGCCAGCAGTGAGGGGAATAGCAATCAGCCCCAGCATTTT,CASSEGNSNQPQHF
TRBJ2-7,NA,TRBV1,NA,TGCACCAGCAGCTTCCGGACAGGGAAGCGGAGGACCTACGAGCAGTACTTC,CTSSFRTGKRRTYEQYF
TRBJ2-2,NA,TRBV15,many,TGTGCCACCAGCAGAGATTCTCCCCAGGCCGGGGAGCTGTTTTTT,CATSRDSPQAGELFF
TRBJ2-7,TRBD2,TRBV18,NA,TGTGCCAGCTCACCACAGAACACGGGAGGGCCCGAGCAGTACTTC,CASSPQNTGGPEQYF
TRBJ2-1,TRBD2,TRBV7-2,NA,TGTGCCAGCAGCTTAGAGACTAGCTCATATGTTTCCTACAATGAGCAGTTCTTC,CASSLETSSYVSYNEQFF
TRBJ2-7,TRBD1,TRBV6-1,NA,TGTGCCAGCAGTGCCGGGACAGGGGGTTACGAGCAGTACTTC,CASSAGTGGYEQYF
TRBJ2-7,TRBD2,TRBV10-1,NA,TGCGCCAGAATCGGGGGGGCGAGCTACGAGCAGTACTTC,CARIGGASYEQYF
TRBJ2-2,NA,TRBV28,many,TGTGCCACCGACAGTTCGAACACCGGGGAGCTGTTTTTT,CATDSSNTGELFF
TRBJ2-2,NA,TRBV10-3,NA,TGTGCCATCACCCTCGGGGCGGGCGGGGAGCTGTTTTTT,CAITLGAGGELFF
TRBJ2-3,TRBD2,TRBV29-1,once,TGCAGCGTTGACCGGGAGGGGTCAGATACGCAGTATTTT,CSVDREGSDTQYF
TRBJ2-3,TRBD2,TRBV7-9,few,TGTGCCAGCAACCTCGGGAGGACCCCCGCAGATACGCAGTATTTT,CASNLGRTPADTQYF
TRBJ1-5,TRBD1,TRBV27,NA,TGTGCCAGCAGCCATCAGGGGGATAGCAATCAGCCCCAGCATTTT,CASSHQGDSNQPQHF
TRBJ2-7,NA,TRBV7-2,NA,TGTGCCAGCAGCTTAGAAGGCAGGGTGGGGGAGCAGTACTTC,CASSLEGRVGEQYF
TRBJ2-5,NA,TRBV29-1,NA,TGCAGCGCCCGTGACAGAAGGTGGACCCAGTACTTC,CSARDRRWTQYF
TRBJ1-1,NA,TRBV4-1,NA,TGCGCCAGCAGCCAAGGGCCGGGACAAAAAAACACTGAAGCTTTCTTT,CASSQGPGQKNTEAFF
TRBJ1-1,NA,TRBV7-8,NA,TGTGCCAGCAGCTTTTACAGGGATAACACTGAAGCTTTCTTT,CASSFYRDNTEAFF
TRBJ1-1,NA,TRBV11-2,few,TGTGCCAGCAGCTCCCTCGGGGGCGGTGAAGCTTTCTTT,CASSSLGGGEAFF
TRBJ1-3,TRBD1,TRBV7-9,NA,TGTGCCAGCAGCCCGGGACAGGGGGCTCGTGGAAACACCATATATTTT,CASSPGQGARGNTIYF
TRBJ2-7,NA,TRBV18,once,TGTGCCAGCTCACCGAGGGACGGACCCTACGAGCAGTACTTC,CASSPRDGPYEQYF
TRBJ2-2,NA,TRBV7-3,NA,TGTGCCAGCAGTCTCACTAGGAACACCGGGGAGCTGTTTTTT,CASSLTRNTGELFF
TRBJ2-7,TRBD1,TRBV29-1,NA,TGCAGCGTTGGGAGCAGGGGGAAATCCTACGAGCAGTACTTC,CSVGSRGKSYEQYF
TRBJ1-1,TRBD1,TRBV4-1,once,TGCGCCAGCAGCCCTCGGGACAGCCCGAGCGGAGAAGCTTTCTTT,CASSPRDSPSGEAFF
TRBJ2-7,NA,TRBV6-1,NA,TGTGCCAGCAGTGAAGGCCCGGTGAGCTACGAGCAGTACTTC,CASSEGPVSYEQYF
TRBJ2-7,NA,TRBV21-1,NA,TGTGCCAGCAGCAACGGGACAGCCGGGAACGAGCAGTACTTC,CASSNGTAGNEQYF